This T cell receptor (beta chain) was documented in a study of human T cells and chemical hapten exposure. In the library, unique molecular identifiers were attached to individual cDNA molecules. TCRdb re-called the 5' RACE reads with MiXCR, one entry per CDR3 protein. The sample shows 130,000 or so distinct CDR3 sequences, 3.5% to 5% of them seen only once. Many counts were recorded for this clonotype. Its antigen is still unknown. The starting material, unfractionated whole blood, was used for total RNA extraction. The CDR3 loop spans 16 amino acids. Losses at the gene ends were 5 bases for V and 0 bases for J; bases not matched to a gene: 5. Study-wide findings and caveats: The study found that DPC sensitization did not change TCRs above 1 in 1000 frequency.

The chain recombines TRBV12-3 or TRBV12-4 with TRBJ2-4; 9 bases are shared with TRBD1. The receptor comes from a female donor in good health. DNA for the CDR3: TGTGCCAGCAGTGGGGACAGGGTACTAGCCAAAAACATTCAGTACTTC. It is translated as CASSGDRVLAKNIQYF.